This T cell receptor (beta chain) was found in a study of cytomegalovirus exposure and HLA in healthy donors. Study outcomes and limitations: Relative to the 666-donor mean, N-insertions were reportedly fewer in an Asian-associated ancestry cluster in a later analysis.

On this clone itself: The antigen is not known.

The length of the CDR3 is 13 residues. Germline CDR1 reads SGHRS; CDR2 reads YFSETQ. The ends were cut back, 1 base at V and 8 bases at J, with 7 bases in the middle. Amplification used 60 Vbeta primers and 13 Jbeta primers. Profiling relied on immunoSEQ multiplex PCR, and the TCRdb table lists in-frame clones only, not all of them. The sample lists under 150,000 clones, around three quarters seen once, with less than 7.5% in the top ten. Sample: PBMCs. The TCR comes from a woman in her thirties or forties in good health and CMV-seropositive. The V call is TRBV5-1, the J call TRBJ1-6, with a tentative D call TRBD1 (5 bases). CDR3 residues: CASSLSGDSPLHF. CDR3 nucleotide sequence: TGCGCCAGCAGCTTGTCGGGGGATTCACCCCTCCACTTT.